Listed here is a single T cell receptor (beta chain). Its specificity is not known. Unmatched junction bases numbered 11, after V lost 3 bases and J lost 5 bases. The CDR3 is made up of 17 amino acids. The germline V gene encodes CDR1 KGHDR and CDR2 SFDVKD. cDNA came from about 0.46 to 1 ug RNA primed by random hexamers. TCRdb analysed the immunoSEQ multiplex PCR reads with MiXCR anew, one entry per CDR3 protein. Altogether 56,000 or so distinct CDR3 sequences are present, approximately 95% being singletons, with the ten largest covering 0.75%. This sample stems from a study of CD8 T cells in Susac syndrome. Background on the study: Susac syndrome patients were untreated, on corticosteroids with some adding intravenous immunoglobulin, or on intravenous immunoglobulin only.

Points from the study as a whole: That the number of individuals in its TCR sequencing and HLA analysis was relatively small was acknowledged by the study. Susac-specific public clones were found in both the total CD8+ and the CD8+ TEMRA repertoires, with some 16 in the former and about five in the latter. CD8+ clonal expansion in Susac was maximal in TEMRA cells and in active patients.

This TCR was sampled from a human donor with Susac syndrome. Input material: CD8+ T cells from PBMCs. The chain is built from TRBV24-1 and TRBJ2-2, with 7 nucleotides matching TRBD2. Written as DNA, the CDR3 is TGTGCCACCAGTGATGAGGTGAAGGGAGGGAGGACCGGGGAGCTGTTTTTT. This codes for CATSDEVKGGRTGELFF.